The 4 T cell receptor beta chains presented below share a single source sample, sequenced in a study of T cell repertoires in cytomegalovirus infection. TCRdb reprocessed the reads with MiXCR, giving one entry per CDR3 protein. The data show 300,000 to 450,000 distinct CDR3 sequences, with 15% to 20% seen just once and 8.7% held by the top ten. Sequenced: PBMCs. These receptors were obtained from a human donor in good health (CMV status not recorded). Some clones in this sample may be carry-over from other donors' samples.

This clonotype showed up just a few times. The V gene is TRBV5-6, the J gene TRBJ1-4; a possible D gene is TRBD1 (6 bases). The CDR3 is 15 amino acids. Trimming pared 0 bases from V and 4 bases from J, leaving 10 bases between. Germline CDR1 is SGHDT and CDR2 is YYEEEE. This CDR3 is CASSLVGGHNEKLFF. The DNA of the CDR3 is TGTGCCAGCAGCTTGGTCGGGGGCCATAATGAAAAACTGTTTTTT. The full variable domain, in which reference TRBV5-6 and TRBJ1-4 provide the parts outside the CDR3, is DAGVTQSPTHLIKTRGQQVTLRCSPKSGHDTVSWYQQALGQGPQFIFQYYEEEERQRGNFPDRFSGHQFPNYSSELNVNALLLGDSALYLCASSLVGGHNEKLFFGSGTQLSVL.

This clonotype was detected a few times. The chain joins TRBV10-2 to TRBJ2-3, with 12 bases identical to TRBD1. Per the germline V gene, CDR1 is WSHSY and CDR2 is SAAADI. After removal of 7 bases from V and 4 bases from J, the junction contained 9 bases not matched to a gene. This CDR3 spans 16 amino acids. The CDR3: CASNKRDRGLADTQYF. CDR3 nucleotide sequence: TGCGCCAGCAACAAAAGGGACAGGGGGCTCGCAGATACGCAGTATTTT.

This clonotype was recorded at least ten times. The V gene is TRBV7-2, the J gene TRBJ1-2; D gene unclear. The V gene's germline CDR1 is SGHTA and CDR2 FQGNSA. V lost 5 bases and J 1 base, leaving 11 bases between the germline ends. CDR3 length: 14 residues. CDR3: CASSKSRDNYGYTF. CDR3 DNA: TGTGCCAGCAGCAAAAGCAGAGATAACTATGGCTACACCTTC.

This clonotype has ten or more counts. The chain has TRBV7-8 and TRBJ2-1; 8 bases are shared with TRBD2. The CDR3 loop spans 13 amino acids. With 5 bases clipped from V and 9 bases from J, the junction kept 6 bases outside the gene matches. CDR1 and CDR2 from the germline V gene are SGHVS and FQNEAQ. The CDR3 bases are TGTGCCAGCAGCCAGACTAGCGAGGGTGAGCAGTTCTTC. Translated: CASSQTSEGEQFF.